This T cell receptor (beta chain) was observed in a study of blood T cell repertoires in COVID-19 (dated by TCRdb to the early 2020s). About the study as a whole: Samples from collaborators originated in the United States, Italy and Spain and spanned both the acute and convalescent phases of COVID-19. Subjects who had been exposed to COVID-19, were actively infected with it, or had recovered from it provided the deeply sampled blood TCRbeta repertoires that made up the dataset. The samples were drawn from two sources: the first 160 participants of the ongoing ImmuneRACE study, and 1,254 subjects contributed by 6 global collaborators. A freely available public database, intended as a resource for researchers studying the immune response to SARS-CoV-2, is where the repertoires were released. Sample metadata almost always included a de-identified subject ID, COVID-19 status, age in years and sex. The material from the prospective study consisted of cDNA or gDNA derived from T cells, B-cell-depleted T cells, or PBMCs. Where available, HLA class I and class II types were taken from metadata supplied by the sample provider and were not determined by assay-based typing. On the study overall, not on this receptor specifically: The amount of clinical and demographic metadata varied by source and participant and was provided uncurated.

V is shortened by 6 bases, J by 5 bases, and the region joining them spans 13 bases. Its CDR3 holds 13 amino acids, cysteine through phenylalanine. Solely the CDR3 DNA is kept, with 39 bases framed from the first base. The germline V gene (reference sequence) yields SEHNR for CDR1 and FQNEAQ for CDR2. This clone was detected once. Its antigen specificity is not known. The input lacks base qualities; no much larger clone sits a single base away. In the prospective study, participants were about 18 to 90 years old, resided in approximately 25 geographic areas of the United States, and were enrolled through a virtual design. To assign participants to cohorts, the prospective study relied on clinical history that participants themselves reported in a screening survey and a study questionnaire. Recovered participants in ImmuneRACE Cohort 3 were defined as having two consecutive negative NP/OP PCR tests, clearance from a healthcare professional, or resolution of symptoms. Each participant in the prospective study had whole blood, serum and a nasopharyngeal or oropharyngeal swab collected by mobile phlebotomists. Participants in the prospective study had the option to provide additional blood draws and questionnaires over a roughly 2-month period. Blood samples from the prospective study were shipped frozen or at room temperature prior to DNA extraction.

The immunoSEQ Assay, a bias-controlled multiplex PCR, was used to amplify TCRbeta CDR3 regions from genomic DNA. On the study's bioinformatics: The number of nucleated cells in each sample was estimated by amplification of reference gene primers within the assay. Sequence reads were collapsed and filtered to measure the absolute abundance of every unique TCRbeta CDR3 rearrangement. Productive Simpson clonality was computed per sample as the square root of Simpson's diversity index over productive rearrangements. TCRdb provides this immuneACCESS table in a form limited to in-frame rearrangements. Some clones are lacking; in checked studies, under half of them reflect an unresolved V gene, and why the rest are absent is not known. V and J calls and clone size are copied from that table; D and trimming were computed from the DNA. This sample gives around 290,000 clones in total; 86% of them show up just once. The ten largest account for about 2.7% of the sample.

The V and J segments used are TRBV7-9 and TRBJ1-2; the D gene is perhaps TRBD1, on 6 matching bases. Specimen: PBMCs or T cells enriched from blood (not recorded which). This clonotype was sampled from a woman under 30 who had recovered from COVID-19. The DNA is TGTGCCAGCAGACAGGGTATTAATTATGGCTACACCTTC. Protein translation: CASRQGINYGYTF.